These T cell receptor beta chains were read from a single sample in a study of shared clonotypes between healthy human individuals. Clones were sequenced by immunoSEQ multiplex PCR, and TCRdb holds only the in-frame ones, with some missing. The sample lists 600,000 to 750,000 clones; 55% to 75% were seen once. The sequenced material came from memory CD4+ T cells sorted from blood. These receptors were obtained from a woman aged 30 to 39 in good health. Both conserved end residues are trimmed from each CDR3. The D gene is left open where the match is weak. Clone size appears in some rows only: once, few, many, or a class for an expanded clone.

v_call,d_call,j_call,clone_size,cdr3_aa
TRBV6-1,NA,TRBJ1-1,NA,ASTKRPPQGWAF
TRBV11-2,TRBD1,TRBJ2-5,once,ASSLVRTGSKTQY
TRBV27,NA,TRBJ1-5,NA,ASSSLGVQPQH
TRBV19,NA,TRBJ2-1,many,ASSPGVDEQF
TRBV28,TRBD1,TRBJ1-2,NA,ASSLQGAPYGYT
TRBV25-1,TRBD2,TRBJ2-1,few,ASSDAPTSRKQF
TRBV2,TRBD1,TRBJ1-4,few,ASRDRGNNEKLF
TRBV5-6,TRBD2,TRBJ2-2,NA,ASSGARAGEAGELF
TRBV5-1,TRBD1,TRBJ1-2,few,ASSLGDSENYGYT
TRBV28,TRBD1,TRBJ1-6,NA,ASSPQGRNSPLH
TRBV27,NA,TRBJ2-2,NA,ASSSPWGVTGELF
TRBV5-1,NA,TRBJ1-4,NA,ASSFSPFWEKLF
TRBV5-8,NA,TRBJ2-3,NA,ASRGRPGGTQY
TRBV6-6,NA,TRBJ1-4,NA,ASSYSVGLNEKLF
TRBV5-4,NA,TRBJ1-1,NA,ASSQERGPEAF
TRBV5-4,NA,TRBJ2-7,NA,ASSFGNRDEQY
TRBV4-2,TRBD2,TRBJ2-1,few,ASTPGTSGYNEQF
TRBV5-6,NA,TRBJ2-5,NA,ASSLGSGGTQY
TRBV28,NA,TRBJ1-3,NA,ASSSGTDPGNTIY
TRBV6-5,NA,TRBJ2-2,NA,ASTGRANTGELF
TRBV6-5,NA,TRBJ1-6,NA,ASSRTGFNSPLH
TRBV18,NA,TRBJ2-1,few,ASSSDASSYNEQF
TRBV15,NA,TRBJ1-1,NA,ATIGLNTEAF
TRBV7-3,TRBD1,TRBJ1-5,NA,ASSPTVSRDREYSNQPQH
TRBV29-1,NA,TRBJ2-5,NA,SVELDRRETQY
TRBV4-1,TRBD1,TRBJ2-2,many,ASSQGIGQGDSGELF
TRBV5-1,TRBD2,TRBJ2-2,NA,ASSPLAGVRTGELF
TRBV2,NA,TRBJ2-7,NA,ASSESQDYEQY
TRBV28,NA,TRBJ1-4,once,ASSSPNEAEKLF
TRBV5-1,NA,TRBJ2-5,NA,ASSLTGKETQY
TRBV27,NA,TRBJ1-2,NA,ASSLWGNYGYT
TRBV28,TRBD2,TRBJ2-1,NA,ASSGGTSGSINEQF
TRBV7-6,NA,TRBJ2-7,NA,ASSLGVAGEQY